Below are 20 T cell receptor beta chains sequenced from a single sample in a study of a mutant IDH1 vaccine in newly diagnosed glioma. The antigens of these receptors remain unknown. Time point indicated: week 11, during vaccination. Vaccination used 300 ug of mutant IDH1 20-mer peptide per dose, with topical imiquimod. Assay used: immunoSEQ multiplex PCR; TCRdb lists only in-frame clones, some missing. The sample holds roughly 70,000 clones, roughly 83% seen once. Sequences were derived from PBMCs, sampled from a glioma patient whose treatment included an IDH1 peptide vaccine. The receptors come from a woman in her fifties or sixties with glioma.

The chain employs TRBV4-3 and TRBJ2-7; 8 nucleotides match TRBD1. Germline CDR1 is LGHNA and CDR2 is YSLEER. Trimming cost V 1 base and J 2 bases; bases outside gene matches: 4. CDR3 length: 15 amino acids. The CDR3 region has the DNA TGCGCCAGCAGCCAAGCGACAGGGGACGCCTACGAGCAGTACTTC. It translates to CASSQATGDAYEQYF.

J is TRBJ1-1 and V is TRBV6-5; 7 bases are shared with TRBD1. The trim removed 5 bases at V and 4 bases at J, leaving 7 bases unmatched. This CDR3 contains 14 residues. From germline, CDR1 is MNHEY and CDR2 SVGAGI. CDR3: CASSGLDRSTEAFF. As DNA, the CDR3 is TGTGCCAGCAGTGGGTTGGACAGGTCCACTGAAGCTTTCTTT.

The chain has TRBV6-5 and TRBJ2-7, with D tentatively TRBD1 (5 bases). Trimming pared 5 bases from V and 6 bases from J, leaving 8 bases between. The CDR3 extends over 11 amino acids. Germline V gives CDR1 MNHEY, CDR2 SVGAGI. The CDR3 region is CASSHQGEQYF. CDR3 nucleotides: TGTGCCAGCAGTCACCAGGGCGAGCAGTACTTC.

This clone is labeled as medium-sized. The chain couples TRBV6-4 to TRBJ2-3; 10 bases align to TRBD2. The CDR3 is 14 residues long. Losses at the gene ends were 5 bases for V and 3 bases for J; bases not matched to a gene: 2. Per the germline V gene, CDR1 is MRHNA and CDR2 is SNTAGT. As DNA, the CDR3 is TGTGCCAGCAGTCTAGCGGGGGAGACAGATACGCAGTATTTT. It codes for CASSLAGETDTQYF.

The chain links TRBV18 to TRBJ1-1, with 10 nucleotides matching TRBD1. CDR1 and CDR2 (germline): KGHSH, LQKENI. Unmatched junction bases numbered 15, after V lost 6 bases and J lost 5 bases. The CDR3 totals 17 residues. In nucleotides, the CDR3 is TGTGCCAGCTCGTACGTGGGGACAGGGGTCGGTCGGACTGAAGCTTTCTTT. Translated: CASSYVGTGVGRTEAFF.

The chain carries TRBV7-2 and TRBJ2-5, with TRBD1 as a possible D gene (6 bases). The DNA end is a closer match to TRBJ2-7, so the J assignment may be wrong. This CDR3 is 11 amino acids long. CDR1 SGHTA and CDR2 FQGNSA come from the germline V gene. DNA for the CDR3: TGTGCCAGCAGTACAGGGCGCGAGCAGTACTTC. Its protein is CASSTGREQYF.

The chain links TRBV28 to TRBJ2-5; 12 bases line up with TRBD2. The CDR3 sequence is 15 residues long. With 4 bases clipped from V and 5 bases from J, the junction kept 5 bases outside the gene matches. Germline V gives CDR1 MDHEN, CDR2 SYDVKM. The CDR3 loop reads CASSSSGGAVETQYF. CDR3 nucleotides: TGTGCCAGCAGTTCTAGCGGGGGGGCTGTGGAGACCCAGTACTTC.

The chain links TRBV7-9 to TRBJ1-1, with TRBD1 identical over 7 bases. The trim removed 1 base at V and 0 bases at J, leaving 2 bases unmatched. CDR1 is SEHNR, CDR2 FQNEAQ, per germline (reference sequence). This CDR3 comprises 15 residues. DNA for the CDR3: TGTGCCAGCAGCTTAGAAGGGGGCGTGAACACTGAAGCTTTCTTT. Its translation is CASSLEGGVNTEAFF.

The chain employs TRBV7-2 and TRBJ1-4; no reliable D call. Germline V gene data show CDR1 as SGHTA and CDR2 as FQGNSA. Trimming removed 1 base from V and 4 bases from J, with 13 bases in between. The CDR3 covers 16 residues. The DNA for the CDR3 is TGTGCCAGCAGCTTAGGCGCCTCAGCTTATAATGAAAAACTGTTTTTT. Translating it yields CASSLGASAYNEKLFF. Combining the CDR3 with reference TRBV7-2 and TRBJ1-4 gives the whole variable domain GAGVSQSPSNKVTEKGKDVELRCDPISGHTALYWYRQSLGQGLEFLIYFQGNSAPDKSGLPSDRFSAERTGGSVSTLTIQRTQQEDSAVYLCASSLGASAYNEKLFFGSGTQLSVL.

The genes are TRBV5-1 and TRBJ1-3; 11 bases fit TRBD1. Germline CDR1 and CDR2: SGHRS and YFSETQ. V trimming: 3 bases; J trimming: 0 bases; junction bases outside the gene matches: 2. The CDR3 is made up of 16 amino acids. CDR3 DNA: TGCGCCAGCAGCTGGACAGGGGGCTACTCTGGAAACACCATATATTTT. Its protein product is CASSWTGGYSGNTIYF.

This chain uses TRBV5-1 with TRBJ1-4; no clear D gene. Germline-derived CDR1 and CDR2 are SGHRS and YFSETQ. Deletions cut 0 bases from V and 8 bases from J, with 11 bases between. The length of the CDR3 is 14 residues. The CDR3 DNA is TGCGCCAGCAGCTTGGAAGGGAATGCAGAAAAACTGTTTTTT. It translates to CASSLEGNAEKLFF.

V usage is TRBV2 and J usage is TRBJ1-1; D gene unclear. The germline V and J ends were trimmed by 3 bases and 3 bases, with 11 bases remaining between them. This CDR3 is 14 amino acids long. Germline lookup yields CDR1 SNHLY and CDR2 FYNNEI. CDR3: CASSEGRQHTEAFF. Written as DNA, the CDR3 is TGTGCCAGCAGTGAGGGAAGGCAACACACTGAAGCTTTCTTT. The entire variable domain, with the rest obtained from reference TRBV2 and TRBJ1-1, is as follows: EPEVTQTPSHQVTQMGQEVILRCVPISNHLYFYWYRQILGQKVEFLVSFYNNEISEKSEIFDDQFSVERPDGSNFTLKIRSTKLEDSAMYFCASSEGRQHTEAFFGQGTRLTVV.

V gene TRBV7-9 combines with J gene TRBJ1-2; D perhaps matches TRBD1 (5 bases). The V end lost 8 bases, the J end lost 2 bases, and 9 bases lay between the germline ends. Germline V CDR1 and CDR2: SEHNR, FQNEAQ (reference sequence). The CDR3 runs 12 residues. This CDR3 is CASARGNYGYTF. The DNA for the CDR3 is TGTGCCAGCGCCCGGGGGAACTATGGCTACACCTTC. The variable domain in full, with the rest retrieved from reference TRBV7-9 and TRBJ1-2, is DTGVSQNPRHKITKRGQNVTFRCDPISEHNRLYWYRQTLGQGPEFLTYFQNEAQLEKSRLLSDRFSAERPKGSFSTLEIQRTEQGDSAMYLCASARGNYGYTFGSGTRLTVV.

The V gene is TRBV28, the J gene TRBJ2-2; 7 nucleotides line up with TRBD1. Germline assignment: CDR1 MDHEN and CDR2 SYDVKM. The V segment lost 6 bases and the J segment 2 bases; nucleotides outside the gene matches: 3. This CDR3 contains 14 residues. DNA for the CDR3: TGTGCCAGCAGGGCAGGGGGAAACACCGGGGAGCTGTTTTTT. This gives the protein CASRAGGNTGELFF.

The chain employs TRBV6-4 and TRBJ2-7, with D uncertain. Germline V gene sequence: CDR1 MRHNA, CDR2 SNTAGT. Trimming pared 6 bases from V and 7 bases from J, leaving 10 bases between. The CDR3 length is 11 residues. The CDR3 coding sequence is TGTGCCAGCAGGGCAATGGGTGAGCAGTACTTC. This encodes CASRAMGEQYF.

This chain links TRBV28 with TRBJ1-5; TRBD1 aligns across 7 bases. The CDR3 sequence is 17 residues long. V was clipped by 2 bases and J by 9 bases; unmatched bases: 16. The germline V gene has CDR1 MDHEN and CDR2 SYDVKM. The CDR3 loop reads CASSLPHLTGTVRPQHF. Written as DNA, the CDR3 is TGTGCCAGCAGTTTACCCCACCTGACAGGGACCGTGAGGCCCCAGCATTTT.

CDR3 amino acids: CASSPRGVAGTVNSYEQYF. Here the CDR3 DNA reads TGTGCCAGCAGCCCCAGGGGAGTAGCGGGGACCGTAAACTCCTACGAGCAGTACTTC. This chain links TRBV9 with TRBJ2-7; 8 bases map to TRBD2. The CDR3 is made up of 19 amino acids. The germline CDR1 and CDR2 sequences are SGDLS and YYNGEE. With V trimmed by 4 bases and J by 0 bases, 18 bases remained unmatched.

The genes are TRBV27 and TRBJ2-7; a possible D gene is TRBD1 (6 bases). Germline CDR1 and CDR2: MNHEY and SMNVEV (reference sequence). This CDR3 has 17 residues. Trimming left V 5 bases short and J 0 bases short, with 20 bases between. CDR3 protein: CASSQSGHPESSYEQYF. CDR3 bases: TGTGCCAGCAGTCAGTCGGGACACCCTGAGAGCTCCTACGAGCAGTACTTC.

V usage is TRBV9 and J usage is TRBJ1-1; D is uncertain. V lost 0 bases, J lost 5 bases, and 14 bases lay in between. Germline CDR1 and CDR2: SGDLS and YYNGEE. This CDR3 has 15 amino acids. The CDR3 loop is CASSVEPGIRTEAFF. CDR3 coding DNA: TGTGCCAGCAGCGTAGAACCGGGAATAAGGACTGAAGCTTTCTTT.

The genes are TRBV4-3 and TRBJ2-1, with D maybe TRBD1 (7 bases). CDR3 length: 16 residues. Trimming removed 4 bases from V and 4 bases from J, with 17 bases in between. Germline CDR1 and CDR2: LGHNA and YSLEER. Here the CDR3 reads CASSRGPPGGYNEQFF. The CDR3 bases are TGCGCCAGCAGCCGGGGACCCCCAGGGGGGTACAATGAGCAGTTCTTC.